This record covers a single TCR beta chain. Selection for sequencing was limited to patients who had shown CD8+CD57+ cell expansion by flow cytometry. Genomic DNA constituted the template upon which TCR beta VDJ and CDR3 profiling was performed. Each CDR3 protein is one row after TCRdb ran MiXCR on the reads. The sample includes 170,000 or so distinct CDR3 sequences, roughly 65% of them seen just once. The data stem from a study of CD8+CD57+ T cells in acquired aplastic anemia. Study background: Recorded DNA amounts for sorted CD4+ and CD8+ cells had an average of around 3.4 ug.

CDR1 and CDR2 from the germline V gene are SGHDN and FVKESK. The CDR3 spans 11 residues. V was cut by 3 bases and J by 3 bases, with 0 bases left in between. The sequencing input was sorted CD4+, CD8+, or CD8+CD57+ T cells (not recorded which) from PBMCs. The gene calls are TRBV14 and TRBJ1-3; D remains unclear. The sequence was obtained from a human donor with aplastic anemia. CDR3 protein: CASSHGNTIYF. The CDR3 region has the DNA TGTGCCAGCAGCCATGGAAACACCATATATTTT.